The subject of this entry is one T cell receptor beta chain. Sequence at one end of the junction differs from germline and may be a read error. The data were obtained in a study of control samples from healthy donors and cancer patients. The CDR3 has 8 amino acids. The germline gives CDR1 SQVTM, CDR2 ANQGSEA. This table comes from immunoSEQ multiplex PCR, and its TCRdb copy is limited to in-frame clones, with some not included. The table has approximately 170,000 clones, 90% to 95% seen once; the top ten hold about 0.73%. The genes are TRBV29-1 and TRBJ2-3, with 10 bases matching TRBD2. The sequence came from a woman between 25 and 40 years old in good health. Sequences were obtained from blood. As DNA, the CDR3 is TGCAGCGTTGGGACTAGCGGATTT. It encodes CSVGTSGF.